One T cell receptor (beta chain) is described in this entry. This clone was seen once. Its specific antigen is unknown. Base qualities are not provided; no much larger clone lies one nucleotide away. In light of the paper, this sample's time point label describes: about 28 days (+/-7) after the second vaccine dose. The treatment or condition tag for this specimen amounts to: meningococcal conjugate vaccine given as trial control. The vaccinee samples were drawn from two UK trials, COV001 and COV002, one of which was a single-blind randomized controlled phase 2/3 trial testing AZD1222 (ChAdOx1 nCoV-19) in healthy adults. Trial participant PBMC samples were collected at day 0 and day 28 after the second dose for TCRbeta chain sequencing. The CDR3 regions of human TCRbeta chains were analyzed by immunosequencing. On the authors' methods: TCRs in the repertoires were compared against a reference library of SARS-CoV-2-specific TCRs that had been generated with the MIRA antigen-specificity platform. Breadth was defined as the fraction of unique TCRs that were SARS-CoV-2-associated, and depth was defined as the fraction of total T cells that were SARS-CoV-2-associated. Using the MIRA data, each spike-specific TCR was mapped to the spike region that the TCR reacts to and placed in a CD4 or CD8 class. Log10-transformed breadth and depth values were compared by one-way ANOVA with Sidak's multiple comparisons tests. This is the immuneACCESS table as TCRdb keeps it, with only in-frame sequences that have V and J called. A part of the clones is gone; compared with another copy, unresolved V genes explain less than half, and the rest is unexplained. V and J calls and clone size come straight from that table; D and trimming were deduced from the DNA. The sample profile shows about 180,000 clones; around 93% of them were found once. The ten largest clones add up to around 1% of the sample.

From V the trimming removes 0 bases and from J it removes 7 bases, while the gene matches leave 5 bases of the junction unaccounted for. The germline V gene sets CDR1 to SGHRS and CDR2 to YFSETQ. The CDR3 holds 15 amino acids from the cysteine to the phenylalanine. Only the CDR3 portion is preserved as DNA: 45 bases, with reading frame beginning at the first base. This entry belongs to a study of T cell responses to AZD1222 COVID-19 vaccine (TCRdb year 2021). Concerning the study at large: A total of 230 to 250 trial participants underwent TCR sequencing, of whom around 200 received two doses of AZD1222 and about 26 received two doses of the MenACWY control vaccine. Trial participants were enrolled by age into subgroups of 18-55, 56-69 and 70-plus years, and around 150, 28 and 57 TCR-sequenced participants, respectively, were included in these subgroups.

Paper-wide results and their limitations: Only five to seven AZD1222 recipients were SARS-CoV-2 seropositive at baseline, limiting conclusions about previously exposed vaccinees. Reportedly, close to half of the unique spike-specific TCRs recognized epitopes lying outside the regions that are mutated in the B.1.351 and B.1.1.7 variants. Spike-specific TCR breadth and depth rose significantly after two AZD1222 doses compared with day 0 and with MenACWY recipients. Because no day 14 peak-response samples were available, repertoires were characterized only after the peak T cell response. Most participants were white British and females outnumbered males, and the authors suggested that clonal diversity may have been underestimated. The whole spike protein was spanned by vaccine-associated CD4 TCRs, and dominant responses were seen in regions 160-218 and 743-854. The 56-69-year group was small, and its depth increase did not reach significance, likely because of low power.

The chain links TRBV5-1 with TRBJ2-1; TRBD1 aligns with 9 central bases. This sequence was found in an adult who received the MenACWY meningococcal vaccine as a control. Material: peripheral blood, obtained 28 days after the second dose of the MenACWY control vaccine. CDR3 protein: CASSLAGDRVNEQFF. The DNA sequence is as follows: TGCGCCAGCAGCTTGGCGGGGGACAGGGTTAATGAGCAGTTCTTC.